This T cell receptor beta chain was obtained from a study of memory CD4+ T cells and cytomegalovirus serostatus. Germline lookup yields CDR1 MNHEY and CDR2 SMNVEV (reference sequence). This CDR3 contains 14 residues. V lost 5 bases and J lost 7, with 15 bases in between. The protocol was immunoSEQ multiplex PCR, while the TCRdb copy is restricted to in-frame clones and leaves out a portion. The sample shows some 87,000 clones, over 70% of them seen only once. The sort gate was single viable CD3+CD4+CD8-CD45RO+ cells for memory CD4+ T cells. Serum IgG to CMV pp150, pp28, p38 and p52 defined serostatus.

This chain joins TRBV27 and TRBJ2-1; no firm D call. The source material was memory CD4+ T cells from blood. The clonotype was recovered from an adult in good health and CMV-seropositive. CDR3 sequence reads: CASSLGRRENEQFF. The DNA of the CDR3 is TGTGCCAGCAGTCTCGGTCGGCGCGAGAATGAGCAGTTCTTC.